One sample yielded the 17 T cell receptor beta chains listed below, sequenced in a study of blood T cell repertoires in COVID-19. TCRdb's copy holds only in-frame clones and misses some; the assay was immunoSEQ multiplex PCR. The sample has 100,000 to 150,000 clones, about four fifths seen once. Source material: peripheral blood. These receptors were obtained from a man aged 25-45 years with COVID-19, enrolled during active disease.

This rearrangement joins TRBV19 to TRBJ2-2, with 9 nucleotides matching TRBD2. The CDR3 is 18 residues long. CDR1 and CDR2 (germline): LNHDA, SQIVND (reference sequence). J lost 0 bases, V lost 3 bases, and 8 bases had no gene match. CDR3 loop: CASSISSGTAANTGELFF. In DNA form, the CDR3 reads TGTGCCAGTAGTATTTCTAGCGGGACTGCCGCGAACACCGGGGAGCTGTTTTTT.

The chain uses TRBV6-5 and TRBJ1-2, with a tentative D call TRBD1 (6 bases). Between the trimmed V and J ends, which lost 4 bases and 6 bases, there was a span of 18 bases. This CDR3 region has 15 residues. Germline CDR1 and CDR2: MNHEY and SVGAGI. Here the CDR3 reads CASSFFRTDLDGYTF. CDR3 nucleotide sequence: TGTGCCAGCAGTTTCTTTCGGACAGACCTAGATGGCTACACCTTC.

The rearrangement links TRBV19 to TRBJ1-5, with D perhaps matching TRBD1 (5 bases). Trimming cost V 8 bases and J 4 bases, with 30 bases left between them. Germline loops: CDR1 LNHDA, CDR2 SQIVND (reference sequence). The CDR3 contains 19 residues. This CDR3 reads CASVAGHSSRGRGNQPQHF. DNA for the CDR3: TGTGCCAGTGTGGCGGGGCACAGCTCGAGAGGACGGGGGAATCAGCCCCAGCATTTT.

The rearrangement links TRBV2 to TRBJ2-1; 8 positions agree with TRBD1. The ends lost 4 bases at V and 5 bases at J; junction bases unmatched: 4. The CDR3 sequence is 14 residues long. Germline lookup yields CDR1 SNHLY and CDR2 FYNNEI. This chain's CDR3 is CASSVRGLNNEQFF. DNA for the CDR3: TGTGCCAGCAGTGTCAGGGGGCTTAACAATGAGCAGTTCTTC.

The J gene is TRBJ1-2, the V gene TRBV18; 7 bases are a match to TRBD1. Germline loops: CDR1 KGHSH, CDR2 LQKENI. The CDR3 runs 12 residues. The ends lost 2 bases at V and 8 bases at J; junction bases unmatched: 2. The CDR3 DNA reads as TGTGCCAGCTCACCAACAGGGGACGGCTACACCTTC. It specifies CASSPTGDGYTF.

The V gene is TRBV6-5, the J gene TRBJ1-5; D is possibly TRBD1 (6 bases). The CDR3 consists of 15 residues. V was clipped by 8 bases and J by 0 bases, with 14 bases between them. Germline V CDR1 and CDR2: MNHEY, SVGAGI. The CDR3 spells CASGPQGYSNQPQHF. The CDR3 nucleotides read TGTGCCAGCGGGCCACAGGGATATAGCAATCAGCCCCAGCATTTT.

The chain carries TRBV19 and TRBJ2-1; 12 bases align to TRBD2. Germline V gene data show CDR1 as LNHDA and CDR2 as SQIVND (reference sequence). The CDR3 spans 16 residues. The V segment lost 5 bases and the J segment 2 bases; nucleotides outside the gene matches: 4. The CDR3 DNA reads TGTGCCAGTAGTGAACTAGCGGGAGGTCCCTACAATGAGCAGTTCTTC. This translates into CASSELAGGPYNEQFF. Variable domain in full (rest from reference TRBV19 and TRBJ2-1): DGGITQSPKYLFRKEGQNVTLSCEQNLNHDAMYWYRQDPGQGLRLIYYSQIVNDFQKGDIAEGYSVSREKKESFPLTVTSAQKNPTAFYLCASSELAGGPYNEQFFGPGTRLTVL.

The chain has TRBV5-1 and TRBJ2-1, with D uncertain. Trimming removed 1 base from V and 1 base from J, with 9 bases in between. The length of the CDR3 is 15 residues. CDR1 and CDR2 (germline): SGHRS, YFSETQ. CDR3 DNA: TGCGCCAGCAGCTTGCTAGGTGAGTCCTACAATGAGCAGTTCTTC. Translation: CASSLLGESYNEQFF.

The chain combines TRBV13 with TRBJ2-5, with TRBD1 identical over 9 bases. CDR1 PRHDT and CDR2 FYEKMQ come from the germline V gene (reference sequence). The CDR3 sequence is 16 residues long. V shed 1 base, J shed 4 bases, and the junction held 7 bases outside the gene matches. Written as DNA, the CDR3 is TGTGCCAGCAGCTTAGTCTACAGGGGGCGGGGAGAGACCCAGTACTTC. Translation: CASSLVYRGRGETQYF. The full variable domain, its missing parts supplied by reference TRBV13 and TRBJ2-5, is AAGVIQSPRHLIKEKRETATLKCYPIPRHDTVYWYQQGPGQDPQFLISFYEKMQSDKGSIPDRFSAQQFSDYHSELNMSSLELGDSALYFCASSLVYRGRGETQYFGPGTRLLVL.

The chain recombines TRBV3-1 (or the pseudogene TRBV3-2) with TRBJ1-3; maybe TRBD1 (5 bases). The V and J ends lost 1 base and 4 bases respectively, with 11 bases between them. The CDR3 loop spans 15 amino acids. CDR1 is LGHDT, CDR2 YNNKEL, per germline (reference sequence). The CDR3 region has the DNA TGTGCCAGCAGCCAAGTTTCAGGGTGGGGAAACACCATATATTTT. It is translated as CASSQVSGWGNTIYF.

The DNA for the CDR3 is TGTGCCAGCAGCCAAGGAGTTCAGCCCCAGCATTTT. Encoded protein: CASSQGVQPQHF. The chain carries TRBV3-1 (or the pseudogene TRBV3-2) and TRBJ1-5; D unclear. The CDR3 runs to 12 residues. The germline V gene encodes CDR1 LGHDT and CDR2 YNNKEL (reference sequence). V lost 1 base and J lost 6, with 4 bases in between.

The gene calls are TRBV28 and TRBJ1-5, with 9 bases lining up with TRBD1. Losses at the gene ends were 6 bases for V and 0 bases for J; bases not matched to a gene: 0. The CDR3 is made up of 14 amino acids. CDR1 is MDHEN and CDR2 is SYDVKM in the germline V gene. The CDR3: CASRDRGSNQPQHF. Written as DNA, the CDR3 is TGTGCCAGCAGGGACAGGGGTAGCAATCAGCCCCAGCATTTT.

The chain couples TRBV28 to TRBJ2-7; 16 nucleotides match TRBD2. The ends lost 7 bases at V and 7 bases at J; junction bases unmatched: 7. CDR1 is MDHEN and CDR2 is SYDVKM in the germline V gene. This CDR3 region has 15 residues. CDR3 in DNA: TGTGCCAGCACCCGGGGACTAGCGGGAGGGAGGGAGCAGTACTTC. Protein: CASTRGLAGGREQYF.

The chain is built from TRBV9 and TRBJ2-2, with D unclear. Germline V gives CDR1 SGDLS, CDR2 YYNGEE. Trimming stripped 4 bases from V and 5 bases from J, with 12 bases between. The CDR3 runs 14 residues. CDR3 amino acids: CASSLRHETGELFF. As DNA, the CDR3 is TGTGCCAGCAGCCTAAGACATGAAACCGGGGAGCTGTTTTTT.

The chain has TRBV2 and TRBJ2-7, with a tentative D call TRBD2 (5 bases). V lost 0 bases and J 10 bases, leaving 10 bases between the germline ends. The germline CDR1 and CDR2 sequences are SNHLY and FYNNEI. This CDR3 has 12 amino acids. The chain's CDR3 is CASSEAGASQYF. In DNA form, the CDR3 reads TGTGCCAGCAGTGAAGCGGGAGCTAGTCAGTACTTC.

There are a few counts of this clone. The V call is TRBV7-3, the J call TRBJ2-1, with 7 bases identical to TRBD2. Trimming at V came to 3 bases and at J to 7 bases, leaving 9 bases not matched to a gene. Looked up from germline, CDR1 is SGHTA and CDR2 is FQGTGA. The CDR3 loop spans 15 amino acids. CDR3 sequence (DNA): TGTGCCAGCAGCTTCGGACTAGGTCTTGTGAATGAGCAGTTCTTC. Translated, it gives CASSFGLGLVNEQFF.

The rearrangement uses TRBV5-8 and TRBJ2-7, with 9 bases aligning to TRBD1. The CDR3 contains 15 residues. Per germline, CDR1 SGHTS and CDR2 YDEGEE. The V and J ends lost 4 bases and 5 bases, in that order; junction bases with no gene match: 10. This chain's CDR3 is CASSPRDRETDEQYF. CDR3 DNA sequence: TGTGCCAGCAGCCCTAGGGACAGGGAAACGGACGAGCAGTACTTC.